The next 24 T cell receptor beta chains were all read from a single sample in a study of T cells after yellow fever vaccination. From the 5' RACE reads, TCRdb called clonotypes with MiXCR, one entry per CDR3 protein. The sample includes some 320,000 distinct CDR3 sequences, 7.5% to 9% seen only once; the top ten take roughly 18%. The specimen was PBMCs, collected on the day of the first yellow fever vaccination. These TCRs come from a man younger than 35 who received the YFV17D yellow fever vaccine.

CDR3 coding DNA: TGCGCCAGCAGCTCGACAGGGGGCATCTATAATTCACCCCTCCACTTT. This codes for CASSSTGGIYNSPLHF. The chain recombines TRBV5-1 with TRBJ1-6, with 10 bases fitting TRBD1. CDR1 SGHRS and CDR2 YFSETQ come from the germline V gene. With V trimmed by 3 bases and J by 3 bases, 3 bases remained unmatched. The CDR3 covers 16 residues.

The CDR3: CASRPEPPRGYTF. The CDR3 DNA follows: TGTGCCAGCAGACCCGAACCGCCCCGAGGCTACACCTTC. The V call is TRBV7-8, the J call TRBJ1-2, with D unclear. The V and J ends lost 6 bases and 8 bases respectively, with 16 bases between them. Germline V gene data show CDR1 as SGHVS and CDR2 as FQNEAQ. The length of the CDR3 is 13 residues.

In its sample, this clonotype was seen a few times. The chain recombines TRBV6-4 with TRBJ2-2; 9 bases line up with TRBD2. The V segment lost 3 bases and the J segment 4 bases; nucleotides outside the gene matches: 0. Germline loops: CDR1 MRHNA, CDR2 SNTAGT. This CDR3 has 14 residues. The CDR3 nucleotides are TGTGCCAGCAGTGAGGGACTAGCCACCGGGGAGCTGTTTTTT. As protein: CASSEGLATGELFF.

There are a few counts of this clonotype. As DNA, the CDR3 is TGCGCCAGCAGAGACCTTAGCGGTGGAGAGACCCAGTACTTC. Protein product: CASRDLSGGETQYF. The chain carries TRBV4-1 and TRBJ2-5, with a weak D call TRBD2 (6 bases). With 6 bases removed from V and 4 bases from J, the gap between germline ends came to 15 bases. CDR1 is MGHRA and CDR2 is YSYEKL in the germline V gene. CDR3 length: 14 amino acids.

This clonotype occurred a few times. The rearrangement joins TRBV5-1 to TRBJ2-6; the D is unclear. The CDR3 contains 16 residues. V lost 0 bases and J lost 5, with 12 bases in between. CDR1 is SGHRS, CDR2 YFSETQ, per germline. The CDR3, as DNA: TGCGCCAGCAGCTTGGATGGTTCCTATAGGGCCAACGTCCTGACTTTC. Protein: CASSLDGSYRANVLTF.

With regard to this clonotype: Its ends do not fully match the called genes, so a read error is possible. The chain links TRBV2 to TRBJ1-5; no reliable D call. The germline CDR1 and CDR2 sequences are SNHLY and FYNNEI. CDR3 length: 14 residues. As DNA, the CDR3 is TGTGCCAGCAGTGCGAGCAGTTTCAATCAGCCCCTGCATTTT. It yields the protein CASSASSFNQPLHF.

Here the CDR3 DNA reads TGTGCCAGTCGCCCAGAGGGTTCCTATAATTCACCCCTCCACTTT. This gives the protein CASRPEGSYNSPLHF. The chain has TRBV19 and TRBJ1-6, with unresolved D. The CDR3 has 15 residues. V lost 8 bases to trimming and J lost 1 base, with 12 bases between them. Germline V gene lookup returns CDR1 LNHDA and CDR2 SQIVND (reference sequence).

Only a few counts were recorded for this clonotype. The V gene is TRBV3-1, the J gene TRBJ2-7, with unresolved D. Trimming cost V 3 bases and J 4 bases, with 4 bases left between them. Germline assignment: CDR1 LGHDT and CDR2 YNNKEL (reference sequence). This CDR3 is built from 11 residues. CDR3 in amino acids: CASSQRYEQYF. Written as DNA, the CDR3 is TGTGCCAGCAGCCAGAGGTACGAGCAGTACTTC.

This clonotype was picked up a small number of times. The V and J genes are TRBV7-3 and TRBJ1-6; perhaps TRBD1 as D (5 bases). The CDR3 extends over 13 amino acids. V was trimmed by 5 bases and J by 8 bases, leaving 10 bases between them. Per germline, CDR1 SGHTA and CDR2 FQGTGA. The CDR3 coding sequence is TGTGCCAGCAGCAATGGGGCTTATTCACCCCTCCACTTT. This translates into CASSNGAYSPLHF.

The gene calls are TRBV6-1 and TRBJ2-5; TRBD2 aligns across 7 bases. The CDR3 contains 14 residues. V was pared by 8 bases and J by 1 base, with 7 bases of the junction left unmatched. The V gene's germline CDR1 is MNHNS and CDR2 SASEGT. DNA for the CDR3: TGTGCCAGCGACCACGGGGGGAGCCAAGAGACCCAGTACTTC. Its protein product is CASDHGGSQETQYF.

This clonotype was counted only a few times. The J gene is TRBJ2-2, the V gene TRBV5-1; D possibly corresponds to TRBD2 (5 bases). This CDR3 comprises 15 residues. Trimming took off 4 bases at V and 1 base at J, with 11 bases between the two ends. Germline assignment: CDR1 SGHRS and CDR2 YFSETQ. CDR3 DNA sequence: TGCGCCAGCAGCCAGGACGGGGTGAACACCGGGGAGCTGTTTTTT. Translating gives CASSQDGVNTGELFF.

V gene TRBV7-3 combines with J gene TRBJ2-5; D possibly uses TRBD1 or TRBD2 (6 bases each). This CDR3 spans 15 amino acids. Germline V gene data show CDR1 as SGHTA and CDR2 as FQGTGA. Deletions cut 1 base from V and 4 bases from J, with 13 bases between. The CDR3 DNA reads TGTGCCAGCAGCTTAATCGGAGGGGGAGGAGAGACCCAGTACTTC. Amino acid sequence: CASSLIGGGGETQYF.

This clonotype was detected ten times or more. The genes are TRBV19 and TRBJ2-3; D might be TRBD1 (6 bases). Germline CDR1 reads LNHDA; CDR2 reads SQIVND (reference sequence). This CDR3 is built from 14 residues. The ends were cut back, 8 bases at V and 0 bases at J, with 12 bases in the middle. This CDR3 reads CASSGTRSTDTQYF. The CDR3 DNA reads as TGTGCCAGTTCCGGGACAAGAAGCACAGATACGCAGTATTTT.

This clonotype was observed a handful of times. The V gene is TRBV24-1, the J gene TRBJ2-7; D is unclear. Trimming took 5 bases from V and 3 from J, leaving 16 bases between them. CDR3 length: 15 residues. Germline CDR1 is KGHDR and CDR2 is SFDVKD. The CDR3 DNA follows: TGTGCCACCAGTGGCCTCCCTTTCCTTGACTACGAGCAGTACGTC. This translates into CATSGLPFLDYEQYV.

The chain is built from TRBV6-2 or TRBV6-3 and TRBJ2-2; D may be TRBD2 (5 bases). Germline CDR1 reads MNHEY; CDR2 reads SVGEGT. The length of the CDR3 is 12 residues. Trimming took 5 bases from V and 6 from J, leaving 7 bases between them. The CDR3 loop reads CASSRGPGELFF. CDR3 in DNA: TGTGCCAGCAGTAGAGGGCCCGGGGAGCTGTTTTTT.

The chain uses TRBV3-1 and TRBJ2-7; D remains unclear. The germline V gene encodes CDR1 LGHDT and CDR2 YNNKEL (reference sequence). The CDR3 consists of 16 residues. V dropped 1 base and J dropped 0 bases, with 13 bases sitting between them. The CDR3 is CASSQVGRLSSYEQYF. The CDR3 nucleotides are TGTGCCAGCAGCCAAGTGGGTAGGCTTAGCTCCTACGAGCAGTACTTC.

This clonotype was detected many times. The chain joins TRBV7-8 to TRBJ2-2, with TRBD1 identical over 10 bases. The CDR3 has 18 residues. V trimming: 2 bases; J trimming: 1 base; junction bases outside the gene matches: 7. Germline V gene sequence: CDR1 SGHVS, CDR2 FQNEAQ. Here the CDR3 DNA reads TGTGCCAGCAGCTTAATGGGACAGGGGAAGGTGAACACCGGGGAGCTGTTTTTT. This translates into CASSLMGQGKVNTGELFF. Based on the CDR3 plus reference TRBV7-8 and TRBJ2-2, the full variable domain is GAGVSQSPRYKVAKRGQDVALRCDPISGHVSLFWYQQALGQGPEFLTYFQNEAQLDKSGLPSDRFFAERPEGSVSTLKIQRTQQEDSAVYLCASSLMGQGKVNTGELFFGEGSRLTVL.

The chain has TRBV7-2 and TRBJ1-3, with D possibly TRBD1 on 5 matching bases. This CDR3 comprises 16 residues. CDR1 and CDR2 (germline): SGHTA, FQGNSA. V was clipped by 5 bases and J by 4 bases, with 18 bases between them. The CDR3 region has the DNA TGTGCCAGCAGCGTACCGGGGGTCCGGGGAGGAAACACCATATATTTT. It yields the protein CASSVPGVRGGNTIYF.

This clonotype appeared many times. This chain links TRBV7-9 with TRBJ1-2, with TRBD1 identical over 7 bases. CDR1 and CDR2 from the germline V gene are SEHNR and FQNEAQ (reference sequence). The CDR3 consists of 15 residues. V lost 3 bases to trimming and J lost 5 bases; unmatched junction nucleotides: 9. The CDR3 sequence: CASSFGRGGAYGYTF. In DNA, the CDR3 is TGTGCCAGCAGCTTTGGGAGAGGGGGCGCTTATGGCTACACCTTC. The full variable domain, its missing parts supplied by reference TRBV7-9 and TRBJ1-2, is DTGVSQNPRHKITKRGQNVTFRCDPISEHNRLYWYRQTLGQGPEFLTYFQNEAQLEKSRLLSDRFSAERPKGSFSTLEIQRTEQGDSAMYLCASSFGRGGAYGYTFGSGTRLTVV.

This clonotype was counted between two and nine times. V usage is TRBV20-1 and J usage is TRBJ2-2; D might be TRBD2 (6 bases). V was pared by 6 bases and J by 6 bases, with 20 bases between. The germline V gene has CDR1 DFQATT and CDR2 SNEGSKA (reference sequence). The CDR3 runs 15 residues. In nucleotides, the CDR3 is TGCAGTGCGAAAAAGGGCGGGGAGTCCCCCGGGGAGCTGTTTTTT. Translation: CSAKKGGESPGELFF.

The chain carries TRBV5-1 and TRBJ2-5; D might be TRBD1 (5 bases). The germline CDR1 and CDR2 sequences are SGHRS and YFSETQ. The V end lost 4 bases, the J end lost 6 bases, and 10 bases lay between the germline ends. The CDR3 runs 12 residues. The CDR3 sequence is CASSLGVQTQYF. CDR3 coding DNA: TGCGCCAGCAGCCTAGGGGTTCAGACCCAGTACTTC.

This clonotype was observed at least ten times. The rearrangement joins TRBV9 to TRBJ2-7; a possible D gene is TRBD2 (6 bases). Germline V gene sequence: CDR1 SGDLS, CDR2 YYNGEE. The CDR3 has 15 amino acids. Trimming removed 2 bases from V and 1 base from J, with 13 bases in between. The CDR3 DNA sequence: TGTGCCAGCAGCGTTGGAGGGCAGGGATCCTACGAGCAGTACTTC. Residues: CASSVGGQGSYEQYF.

Note on this clonotype: One base away lies a much larger clone, so this may be a sequencing read error. V and J are TRBV7-2 and TRBJ2-1; D is unclear. Trimming stripped 3 bases from V and 9 bases from J, with 12 bases between. Germline CDR1 and CDR2: SGHTA and FQGNSA. This CDR3 region has 13 residues. The CDR3 DNA reads TGTGCCAGCAGCTTCAGGCCCTACGGTGAGCAGTTCTTC. Its translation is CASSFRPYGEQFF. Drawing the rest from reference TRBV7-2 and TRBJ2-1, the complete variable domain is GAGVSQSPSNKVTEKGKDVELRCDPISGHTALYWYRQSLGQGLEFLIYFQGNSAPDKSGLPSDRFSAERTGGSVSTLTIQRTQQEDSAVYLCASSFRPYGEQFFGPGTRLTVL.

This clonotype showed up many times. The V call is TRBV20-1, the J call TRBJ2-1, with D perhaps TRBD1 or TRBD2 (5 bases each). Deletions cut 4 bases from V and 3 bases from J, with 19 bases between. Germline V gives CDR1 DFQATT, CDR2 SNEGSKA (reference sequence). CDR3 length: 16 amino acids. CDR3 DNA: TGCAGTGCTATCACGGGGCAGGGTGGTTTCTACAATGAGCAGTTCTTC. This gives the protein CSAITGQGGFYNEQFF.